One sample yielded the 12 T cell receptor beta chains listed below, sequenced in a study of T cells in women clearing cervical HPV infection. Repertoires were generated with immunoSEQ multiplex PCR, while TCRdb's copy carries only in-frame clones and drops some. This sample's table has about 40,000 clones. Specimen: blood buffy coat. The source is a woman aged 18 to 75 with a cervical HPV16 infection that either progressed to CIN3+ or cleared (not recorded which).

Remarks on this clone: Read sequence stops 3 residues before the CDR3 end, and the germline J gene provides the missing end. The chain employs TRBV5-1 and TRBJ1-4, with 7 bases matching TRBD1. V lost 4 bases, J lost 4 bases, and 4 bases stayed unmatched. CDR1 and CDR2 from the germline V gene are SGHRS and YFSETQ. This CDR3 contains 14 residues. The CDR3 sequence is CASSPGQLNEKLFF. CDR3 DNA, as far as it was read: TGCGCCAGCAGCCCGGGACAGCTTAATGAAAAA.

Details on this clone: Read sequence stops 3 residues before the CDR3 end, and the germline J gene provides the missing end. The chain carries TRBV20-1 and TRBJ2-3; 8 nucleotides line up with TRBD2. CDR3 length: 20 amino acids. The junction had 24 bases not matched to a gene; V was cut back by 5 bases and J by 2 bases. The germline V gene has CDR1 DFQATT and CDR2 SNEGSKA (reference sequence). CDR3 DNA (partial): TGCAGTGCTTGCCGAACGATGGGGCCGTCGGTAGCGGGATTCACAGATACG. Amino acid sequence: CSACRTMGPSVAGFTDT. The entire CDR3 protein is CSACRTMGPSVAGFTDTQYF.

Concerning this clone: The CDR3 extends 3 residues past the end of the read, so its final part is completed from the germline J gene. The chain recombines TRBV5-1 with TRBJ1-4, with 9 bases fitting TRBD1. The CDR3 length is 16 residues. Germline V gives CDR1 SGHRS, CDR2 YFSETQ. After removal of 4 bases from V and 2 bases from J, the junction contained 6 bases not matched to a gene. The CDR3 is CASSPGTGHTNEKLFF. The sequenced part of the CDR3 DNA is TGCGCCAGCAGCCCAGGGACAGGGCACACTAATGAAAAA.

Regarding this clone: The CDR3 end falls 3 residues outside the read, so it is completed with the germline J gene. V is TRBV11-2 and J is TRBJ1-2; no clear D. Germline CDR1 is SGHAT and CDR2 is FQNNGV. The CDR3 is made up of 13 amino acids. Deletions cut 1 base from V and 1 base from J, with 4 bases between. Incomplete CDR3 DNA: TGTGCCAGCAGCTTAGGACATAACTATGGC. It is translated as CASSLGHNYG. The entire CDR3 protein reads CASSLGHNYGYTF.

For this clone: The read finishes 3 residues shy of the CDR3 end, and the germline J gene is used to complete it. The chain links TRBV5-1 to TRBJ1-4; D is possibly TRBD1 (5 bases). From germline, CDR1 is SGHRS and CDR2 YFSETQ. Trimming shortened V by 0 bases and J by 7 bases, and 13 bases separated the two germline ends. The CDR3 runs to 15 residues. The CDR3 sequence is CASSLGGREGEKLFF. The part of the CDR3 DNA that was read is TGCGCCAGCAGCTTGGGAGGCAGGGAAGGTGAAAAA.

Remarks on this clone: The read falls 3 residues short of the CDR3 end, and the missing part is taken from the germline J gene. The chain links TRBV7-9 to TRBJ1-2; 9 positions agree with TRBD1. CDR1 and CDR2 from the germline V gene are SEHNR and FQNEAQ (reference sequence). The CDR3 has 14 amino acids. Trimming took 4 bases from V and 6 from J; bases not matched to a gene: 6. The CDR3 is CASSSGTGIHGYTF. CDR3 bases read: TGTGCCAGCAGCTCAGGGACAGGGATACATGGC. The full variable domain, its missing parts supplied by reference TRBV7-9 and TRBJ1-2, is DTGVSQNPRHKITKRGQNVTFRCDPISEHNRLYWYRQTLGQGPEFLTYFQNEAQLEKSRLLSDRFSAERPKGSFSTLEIQRTEQGDSAMYLCASSSGTGIHGYTFGSGTRLTVV.

A note on this clone: The missing CDR3 end, 3 residues past where the read stops, is filled in from the germline J gene. The rearrangement uses TRBV15 and TRBJ2-3; 9 positions match TRBD2. This CDR3 contains 15 residues. Germline CDR1 LNHNV, CDR2 YYDKDF (reference sequence). The V gene end was trimmed by 5 bases and the J gene end by 5 bases; junction bases not matched to a gene: 8. This CDR3 reads CATSRTSVTEDTQYF. The part of the CDR3 DNA that was read is TGTGCCACCAGCCGGACTAGCGTCACTGAAGATACG. The variable domain in full, with the rest retrieved from reference TRBV15 and TRBJ2-3, is DAMVIQNPRYQVTQFGKPVTLSCSQTLNHNVMYWYQQKSSQAPKLLFHYYDKDFNNEADTPDNFQSRRPNTSFCFLDIRSPGLGDTAMYLCATSRTSVTEDTQYFGPGTRLTVL.

The DNA read from the CDR3 is TGCGCCAGCAGCCGGGACAGGTATAATGAG. It yields the protein CASSRDRYNE. The entire CDR3 sequence reads CASSRDRYNEQFF. This rearrangement joins TRBV5-1 to TRBJ2-1; 8 positions agree with TRBD1. The CDR3 end falls 3 residues outside the read, so it is completed with the germline J gene. The ends lost 4 bases at V and 7 bases at J; junction bases unmatched: 4. Looked up from germline, CDR1 is SGHRS and CDR2 is YFSETQ. The CDR3 is 13 residues long. Supplemented by reference TRBV5-1 and TRBJ2-1, the full variable domain reads KAGVTQTPRYLIKTRGQQVTLSCSPISGHRSVSWYQQTPGQGLQFLFEYFSETQRNKGNFPGRFSGRQFSNSRSEMNVSTLELGDSALYLCASSRDRYNEQFFGPGTRLTVL.

In regard to this clone: The read comes to an end 3 residues before the CDR3 does, leaving the germline J gene to fill in the end. The chain couples TRBV30 to TRBJ2-4, with 7 positions matching TRBD2. This CDR3 is 13 amino acids long. V shed 2 bases and J 9 bases; nucleotides not matched to a gene: 7. The germline CDR1 and CDR2 sequences are GTSNPN and SVGIG (reference sequence). CDR3 loop: CAWSPLGEGIQYF. Partial CDR3 DNA: TGTGCCTGGAGTCCCCTCGGGGAGGGCATT.

The CDR3 sequence: CASSLFAASTDTQYF. Incomplete CDR3 DNA: TGTGCCAGCAGTCTATTCGCGGCTAGCACAGATACG. The rearrangement links TRBV6-4 to TRBJ2-3, with D uncertain. The CDR3 goes on 3 residues after the read ends, and that part is filled in from the germline J gene. Trimming took 5 bases from V and 0 from J, leaving 12 bases between them. CDR1 is MRHNA and CDR2 is SNTAGT in the germline V gene. The CDR3 length is 15 residues.

About this clone itself: Read sequence stops 3 residues before the CDR3 end, and the germline J gene provides the missing end. The chain is built from TRBV18 and TRBJ1-1, with D perhaps TRBD1 (6 bases). This CDR3 has 14 residues. Germline-derived CDR1 and CDR2 are KGHSH and LQKENI. The V end was cut by 2 bases, the J end by 1 base, with 8 bases between. The CDR3 loop reads CASSPGQTNTEAFF. The CDR3 bases that were read are TGTGCCAGCTCACCAGGACAGACGAACACTGAA. The full variable domain, with the rest looked up from reference TRBV18 and TRBJ1-1, is NAGVMQNPRHLVRRRGQEARLRCSPMKGHSHVYWYRQLPEEGLKFMVYLQKENIIDESGMPKERFSAEFPKEGPSILRIQQVVRGDSAAYFCASSPGQTNTEAFFGQGTRLTVV.

On this clone itself: A junction end diverges from the germline sequence, so it may reflect a read error. The read ends 3 residues shy of where the CDR3 ends; the end is completed using the germline J gene. The chain has TRBV4-2 and TRBJ2-3; the match to TRBD2 covers 11 bases. The CDR3 loop spans 17 amino acids. The germline V gene has CDR1 LGHNA and CDR2 YNFKEQ. The part of the CDR3 DNA that was read is TGCGCCAGCAGCCGGCTAGCGGGAGGAGGAAGCACAGATACG. As protein: CASSRLAGGGSTDT. The whole CDR3 protein is CASSRLAGGGSTDTQYF.